This TCR beta chain was documented in a study of CD8+ T cells in alopecia areata. Study-wide points: Scalp sequencing captures resident alphabeta T cells of normal skin too.

Germline values: CDR1 LGHNA, CDR2 YNFKEQ. The CDR3 runs 14 residues. V lost 4 bases, J lost 6 bases, and 14 bases lay in between. Following RNA extraction, reverse transcription yielded cDNA that acted as the sequencing template. TCRdb keeps only in-frame clones here, not all; method: immunoSEQ multiplex PCR. Here the sample spans about 200,000 clones, approximately 61% being singletons. Concerning this clone itself: Its target is not known.

The J gene is TRBJ2-3, the V gene TRBV4-2, with D unclear. Sample: CD4+ T cells sorted from blood, taken at week 0. The sequence came from a human donor with alopecia areata. The CDR3: CASSPVPISDTQYF. DNA of the CDR3: TGTGCCAGCAGCCCGGTCCCGATCTCGGATACGCAGTATTTT.